This T cell receptor (beta chain) was identified during a study of cytomegalovirus exposure and HLA in healthy donors. Both 60 Vbeta primers and 13 Jbeta primers went into the PCR. The protocol was immunoSEQ multiplex PCR, while the TCRdb copy is restricted to in-frame clones and leaves out a portion. The sample has fewer than 200,000 clones, about 63% seen once. This CDR3 is 16 amino acids long. Germline V lookup: CDR1 LNHDA, CDR2 SQIVND (reference sequence). The trim removed 3 bases at V and 1 base at J, leaving 3 bases unmatched. Sequenced input: PBMCs. The receptor's source is a woman aged 40 to 50 in good health and CMV-seropositive. The V call is TRBV19, the J call TRBJ2-7; 13 nucleotides agree with TRBD2. Written as DNA, the CDR3 is TGTGCCAGTAGTATCCCGGGACTAGCGGGGTCCTACGAGCAGTACTTC. Its protein product is CASSIPGLAGSYEQYF. The variable domain in full, completed from reference TRBV19 and TRBJ2-7, reads DGGITQSPKYLFRKEGQNVTLSCEQNLNHDAMYWYRQDPGQGLRLIYYSQIVNDFQKGDIAEGYSVSREKKESFPLTVTSAQKNPTAFYLCASSIPGLAGSYEQYFGPGTRLTVT.